Below are 8 T cell receptor beta chains sequenced from a single sample in a study of siplizumab effects on memory and regulatory T cells. Generated by immunoSEQ multiplex PCR, the TCRdb table keeps only in-frame clones and is missing some. The data show over 55,000 clones, around four fifths seen once. The sequencing sample was made of memory CD4+ T cells sorted from blood. The origin of the receptors is a human donor in good health.

This clone was recorded once. The V and J genes are TRBV19 and TRBJ2-7; 10 bases match TRBD2. V lost 5 bases to trimming and J lost 7 bases; unmatched junction nucleotides: 14. The CDR3 runs 16 residues. The germline V gene has CDR1 LNHDA and CDR2 SQIVND (reference sequence). The DNA of the CDR3 is TGTGCCAGTAGTCCCTACGCTGGGGGACTAGCGTCGGAGCAGTACTTC. Protein product: CASSPYAGGLASEQYF.

This chain joins TRBV5-6 and TRBJ2-3, with D possibly TRBD2 on 6 matching bases. V was trimmed by 4 bases and J by 4 bases, leaving 13 bases between them. Germline V gives CDR1 SGHDT, CDR2 YYEEEE. The CDR3 is 14 residues long. CDR3 loop: CASSDPGSSDTQYF. CDR3 nucleotides: TGTGCCAGCAGCGATCCCGGGAGCTCAGATACGCAGTATTTT. Full variable domain (rest looked up from reference TRBV5-6 and TRBJ2-3): DAGVTQSPTHLIKTRGQQVTLRCSPKSGHDTVSWYQQALGQGPQFIFQYYEEEERQRGNFPDRFSGHQFPNYSSELNVNALLLGDSALYLCASSDPGSSDTQYFGPGTRLTVL.

In DNA, the CDR3 is TGTGCCAGCAGCAGTGGAGGACTAGCGGGAGTTTCGGATACGCAGTATTTT. It translates to CASSSGGLAGVSDTQYF. The rearrangement links TRBV5-4 to TRBJ2-3; TRBD2 aligns across 13 bases. Trimming took 4 bases from V and 6 from J; bases not matched to a gene: 11. This CDR3 contains 17 residues. Germline V CDR1 and CDR2: SGHNT, YYREEE (reference sequence).

The count of this clone is one. This chain uses TRBV5-1 with TRBJ2-5, with a possible D match to TRBD1 (5 bases). The germline V gene encodes CDR1 SGHRS and CDR2 YFSETQ. The CDR3 extends over 14 amino acids. V lost 0 bases and J lost 3, with 9 bases in between. DNA of the CDR3: TGCGCCAGCAGCTTGGGACAGCCCAAAGAGACCCAGTACTTC. Its protein is CASSLGQPKETQYF.

CDR3 nucleotide sequence: TGTGCCAGCAGCCCAGGGGGGACTTACACCGGGGAGCTGTTTTTT. Protein sequence: CASSPGGTYTGELFF. V and J are TRBV7-3 and TRBJ2-2; D may be TRBD1 (7 bases). The CDR3 runs to 15 residues. Trimming took off 5 bases at V and 3 bases at J, with 13 bases between the two ends. Germline assignment: CDR1 SGHTA and CDR2 FQGTGA.

A single count supports this clone. V gene TRBV16 combines with J gene TRBJ1-5; D uncertain. Germline V gene data show CDR1 as KGHSY and CDR2 as FQNENV. V was trimmed by 2 bases and J by 0 bases, leaving 8 bases between them. This CDR3 contains 15 residues. The CDR3 DNA sequence: TGTGCCAGCAGCCAAGAGGGCCTTAGCAATCAGCCCCAGCATTTT. Translated: CASSQEGLSNQPQHF.

The chain joins TRBV5-1 to TRBJ2-7, with 8 bases aligning to TRBD1. Germline trimming cut 4 bases from V and 4 bases from J; bases unmatched to any gene: 7. Germline values: CDR1 SGHRS, CDR2 YFSETQ. This CDR3 region has 14 residues. CDR3 region: CASSAGTGGYEQYF. For the CDR3, the DNA is TGCGCCAGCAGCGCCGGGACAGGCGGGTACGAGCAGTACTTC.

This chain links TRBV18 with TRBJ1-3, with unresolved D. The CDR3 has 16 residues. Germline V CDR1 and CDR2: KGHSH, LQKENI. V was pared by 2 bases and J by 0 bases, with 11 bases between. The CDR3 is CASSPAGYLSGNTIYF. DNA for the CDR3: TGTGCCAGCTCACCAGCGGGGTATCTCTCTGGAAACACCATATATTTT.